The rows below give T cell receptor beta chains drawn from one sample of a study of Graves' ophthalmopathy and Graves' hyperthyroidism. TCRdb itself ran the multiplex PCR reads through MiXCR, one entry per CDR3 protein. This sample yields 500,000 to 700,000 distinct CDR3 sequences, of which about 35% are seen a single time; over 3.5% belongs to the top ten. Specimen: peripheral blood or thyroid tissue (not recorded which). All receptors come from an adult man with Graves' hyperthyroidism. CDR3s include the opening cysteine and the closing phenylalanine or tryptophan. Fields, in order: V gene, D gene, CDR3 protein. A D gene is named only where the DNA matches it firmly.

V gene: TRBV7-2; D gene: .; CDR3 protein: CASSSPTDGDYEQYF
V gene: TRBV6-6; D gene: .; CDR3 protein: CASGPVSGNTIYF
V gene: TRBV6-1; D gene: .; CDR3 protein: CASRQLDGYTF
V gene: TRBV7-8; D gene: .; CDR3 protein: CASSLISGADAEAFF
V gene: TRBV20-1; D gene: .; CDR3 protein: CSARGTIYEQYF
V gene: TRBV6-5; D gene: .; CDR3 protein: CASSYGTWSSPLHF
V gene: TRBV29-1; D gene: .; CDR3 protein: CSVENQGGTNYGYTF
V gene: TRBV7-9; D gene: TRBD1; CDR3 protein: CASSPPYGTGEKGNTEAFF
V gene: TRBV2; D gene: TRBD2; CDR3 protein: CASSETSGGAGTGELFF
V gene: TRBV2; D gene: TRBD2; CDR3 protein: CASSERGTEQYF
V gene: TRBV24-1; D gene: TRBD1; CDR3 protein: CATSPGTGYTDTQYF
V gene: TRBV4-1; D gene: .; CDR3 protein: CASSNRQENSPLHF
V gene: TRBV29-1; D gene: .; CDR3 protein: CSLEGGYGYTF
V gene: TRBV15; D gene: .; CDR3 protein: CAASRDNSNQPQHF
V gene: TRBV6-5; D gene: .; CDR3 protein: CASSFQGIGSPLHF
V gene: TRBV20-1; D gene: .; CDR3 protein: CSASWSVTEAFF
V gene: TRBV14; D gene: TRBD1; CDR3 protein: CASSQGGTGAREQYF
V gene: TRBV5-1; D gene: TRBD2; CDR3 protein: CASSQTSGGPRINTDTQYF
V gene: TRBV5-8; D gene: TRBD1; CDR3 protein: CASSRDRVLNTEAFF
V gene: TRBV20-1; D gene: .; CDR3 protein: CSAPDAGANVLTF
V gene: TRBV10-3; D gene: .; CDR3 protein: CAISVGKATYEQYF
V gene: TRBV15; D gene: .; CDR3 protein: CATSRHRAPYEQYF
V gene: TRBV2; D gene: TRBD2; CDR3 protein: CASSRLLAGAGKGETQYF
V gene: TRBV24-1; D gene: .; CDR3 protein: CATSAGRGQFF
V gene: TRBV9; D gene: TRBD2; CDR3 protein: CASSVGGGSAYEQYF
V gene: TRBV10-2; D gene: TRBD1; CDR3 protein: CASSYRDRVVNEPQHF
V gene: TRBV19; D gene: .; CDR3 protein: CASSITGSRGEKLFF
V gene: TRBV20-1; D gene: TRBD2; CDR3 protein: CSASVGRARDEQYF
V gene: TRBV25-1; D gene: .; CDR3 protein: CASSERLSTTPYF
V gene: TRBV9; D gene: .; CDR3 protein: CASSVGGNTGYTF
V gene: TRBV5-6; D gene: TRBD1; CDR3 protein: CASKLTSTGELKQGTQPQHF
V gene: TRBV29-1; D gene: .; CDR3 protein: CSLEGGSTEF
V gene: TRBV20-1; D gene: .; CDR3 protein: CSARDRRANVLTF
V gene: TRBV29-1; D gene: .; CDR3 protein: CSVEGRDGSSYNEQFF
V gene: TRBV7-2; D gene: .; CDR3 protein: CASSLRQAPYGYTF
V gene: TRBV6-1; D gene: .; CDR3 protein: CASSVGLTGSFHPLAVVQYF
V gene: TRBV20-1; D gene: .; CDR3 protein: CSARDLAGNEKLFF
V gene: TRBV7-9; D gene: .; CDR3 protein: CASSSELPDTQYF
V gene: TRBV6-5; D gene: .; CDR3 protein: CASSEWGTSGANVLTF
V gene: TRBV7-2; D gene: .; CDR3 protein: CASSLDGEETQHF
V gene: TRBV2; D gene: TRBD2; CDR3 protein: CATSGLAGELFF
V gene: TRBV27; D gene: .; CDR3 protein: CASSPVRSSYNSPLHF
V gene: TRBV12-3/TRBV12-4; D gene: TRBD1; CDR3 protein: CASSLVVQGARGYTF
V gene: TRBV25-1; D gene: .; CDR3 protein: CASSEFTGAYEQYF
V gene: TRBV15; D gene: .; CDR3 protein: CATSGGLAGKLFF
V gene: TRBV7-9; D gene: TRBD1; CDR3 protein: CASSLDGQGAEKLFF
V gene: TRBV20-1; D gene: .; CDR3 protein: CSANTGSSGNTIYF
V gene: TRBV7-9; D gene: .; CDR3 protein: CASSLARTEPNTGEQYF
V gene: TRBV29-1; D gene: TRBD1; CDR3 protein: CSVAAGGYGYTF